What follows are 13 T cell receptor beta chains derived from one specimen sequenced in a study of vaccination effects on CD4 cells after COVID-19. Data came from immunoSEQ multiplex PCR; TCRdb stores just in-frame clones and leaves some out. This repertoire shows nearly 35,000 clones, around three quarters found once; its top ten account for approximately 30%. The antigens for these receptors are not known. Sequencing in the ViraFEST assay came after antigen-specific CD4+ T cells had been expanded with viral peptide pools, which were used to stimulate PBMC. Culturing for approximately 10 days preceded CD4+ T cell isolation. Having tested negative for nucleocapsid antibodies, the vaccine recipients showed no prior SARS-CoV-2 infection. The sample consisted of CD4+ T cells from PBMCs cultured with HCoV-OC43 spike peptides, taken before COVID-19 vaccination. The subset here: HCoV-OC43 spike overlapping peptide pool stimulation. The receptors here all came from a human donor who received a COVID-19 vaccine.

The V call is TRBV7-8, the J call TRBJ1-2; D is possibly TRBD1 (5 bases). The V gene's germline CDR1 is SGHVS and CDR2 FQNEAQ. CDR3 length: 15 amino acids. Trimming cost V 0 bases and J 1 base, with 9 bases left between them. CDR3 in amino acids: CASSLADGHNYGYTF. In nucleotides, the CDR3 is TGTGCCAGCAGCTTAGCGGACGGACATAACTATGGCTACACCTTC.

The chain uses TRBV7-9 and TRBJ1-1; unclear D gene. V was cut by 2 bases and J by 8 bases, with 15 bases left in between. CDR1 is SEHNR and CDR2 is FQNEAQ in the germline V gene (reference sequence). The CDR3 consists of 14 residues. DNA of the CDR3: TGTGCCAGCAGCTTATCGTCTTCGGGCAGAGAAGCTTTCTTT. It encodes CASSLSSSGREAFF.

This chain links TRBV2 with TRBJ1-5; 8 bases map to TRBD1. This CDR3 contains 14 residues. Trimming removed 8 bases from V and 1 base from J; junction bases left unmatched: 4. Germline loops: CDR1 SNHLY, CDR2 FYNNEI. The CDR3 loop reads CASRTGGSNQPQHF. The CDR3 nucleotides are TGTGCCAGCCGTACAGGGGGAAGCAATCAGCCCCAGCATTTT.

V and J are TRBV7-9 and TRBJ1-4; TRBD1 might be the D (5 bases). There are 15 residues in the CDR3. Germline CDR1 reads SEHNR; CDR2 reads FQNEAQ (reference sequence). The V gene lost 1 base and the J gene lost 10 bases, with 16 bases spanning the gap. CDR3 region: CASSLDVGQIGKLFF. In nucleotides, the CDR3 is TGTGCCAGCAGCTTAGACGTCGGACAAATCGGAAAACTGTTTTTT. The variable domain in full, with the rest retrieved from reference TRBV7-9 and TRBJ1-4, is DTGVSQNPRHKITKRGQNVTFRCDPISEHNRLYWYRQTLGQGPEFLTYFQNEAQLEKSRLLSDRFSAERPKGSFSTLEIQRTEQGDSAMYLCASSLDVGQIGKLFFGSGTQLSVL.

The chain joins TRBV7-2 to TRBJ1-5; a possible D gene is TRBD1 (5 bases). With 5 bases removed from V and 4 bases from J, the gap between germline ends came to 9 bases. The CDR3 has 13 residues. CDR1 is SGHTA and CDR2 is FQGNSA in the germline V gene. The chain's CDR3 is CASSPWGNQPQHF. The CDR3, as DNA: TGTGCCAGCAGCCCATGGGGGAATCAGCCCCAGCATTTT.

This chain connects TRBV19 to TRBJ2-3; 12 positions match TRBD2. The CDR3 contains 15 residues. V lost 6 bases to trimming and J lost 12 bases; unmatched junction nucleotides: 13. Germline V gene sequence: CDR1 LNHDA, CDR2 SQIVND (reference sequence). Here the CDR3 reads CASRPPSSGRAYQYF. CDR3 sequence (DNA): TGTGCCAGTAGGCCCCCCTCTAGCGGGAGGGCCTATCAGTATTTT.

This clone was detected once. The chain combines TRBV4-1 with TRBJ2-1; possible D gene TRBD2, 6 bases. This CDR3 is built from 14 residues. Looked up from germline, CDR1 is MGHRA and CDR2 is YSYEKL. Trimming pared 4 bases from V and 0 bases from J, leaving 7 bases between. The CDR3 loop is CASSRGTSYNEQFF. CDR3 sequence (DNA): TGCGCCAGCAGCCGCGGGACCTCCTACAATGAGCAGTTCTTC.

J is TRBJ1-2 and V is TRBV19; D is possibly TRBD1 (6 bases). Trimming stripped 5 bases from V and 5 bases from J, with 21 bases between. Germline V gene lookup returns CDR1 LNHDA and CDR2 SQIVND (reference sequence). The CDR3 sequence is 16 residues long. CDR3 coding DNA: TGTGCCAGTAGTTCCCGACAGGACAGCCGACATTATGGCTACACCTTC. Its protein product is CASSSRQDSRHYGYTF.

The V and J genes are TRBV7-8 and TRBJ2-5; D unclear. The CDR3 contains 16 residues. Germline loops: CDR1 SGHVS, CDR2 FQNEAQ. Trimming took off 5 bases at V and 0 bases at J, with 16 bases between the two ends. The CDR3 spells CASSLLGMRYQETQYF. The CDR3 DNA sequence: TGTGCCAGCAGCCTATTGGGGATGAGGTACCAAGAGACCCAGTACTTC.

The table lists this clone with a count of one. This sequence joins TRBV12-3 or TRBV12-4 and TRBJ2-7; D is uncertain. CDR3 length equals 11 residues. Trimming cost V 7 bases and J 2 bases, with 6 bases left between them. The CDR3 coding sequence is TGTGCCAGCACCTCTGCCTACGAGCAGTACTTC. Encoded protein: CASTSAYEQYF.

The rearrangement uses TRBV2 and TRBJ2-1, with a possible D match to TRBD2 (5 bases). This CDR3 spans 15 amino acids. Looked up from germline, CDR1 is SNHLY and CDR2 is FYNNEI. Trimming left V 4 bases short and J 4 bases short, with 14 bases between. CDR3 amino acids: CASSVSSGSYNEQFF. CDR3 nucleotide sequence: TGTGCCAGCAGTGTGTCCAGCGGCAGTTACAATGAGCAGTTCTTC.

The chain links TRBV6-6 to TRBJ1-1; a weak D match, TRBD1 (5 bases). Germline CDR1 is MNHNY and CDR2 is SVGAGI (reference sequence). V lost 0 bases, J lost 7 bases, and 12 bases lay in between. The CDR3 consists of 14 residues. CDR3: CASSYSGERGEAFF. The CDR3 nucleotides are TGTGCCAGCAGTTACTCAGGGGAAAGGGGTGAAGCTTTCTTT.

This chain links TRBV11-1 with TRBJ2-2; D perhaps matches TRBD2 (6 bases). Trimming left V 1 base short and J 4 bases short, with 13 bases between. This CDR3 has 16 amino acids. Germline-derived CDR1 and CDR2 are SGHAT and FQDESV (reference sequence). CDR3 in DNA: TGTGCCAGCAGCTTAGGTCGATGGGGGGTCACCGGGGAGCTGTTTTTT. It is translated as CASSLGRWGVTGELFF.